The clone carrying this TCR beta chain was seen ten or more times. V was cut by 2 bases and J by 0 bases, with 9 bases left in between. The CDR3 length is 14 residues. CDR1 and CDR2 from the germline V gene are SGHRS and YFSETQ. This specimen belongs to a study of T-cell reconstitution after alpha-beta-depleted transplantation in children. Unique molecular identifiers were incorporated into the prepared TCRbeta library. TCRdb used MiXCR to reprocess the PCR reads, holding one entry per CDR3 protein. The profile shows roughly 350,000 distinct CDR3 sequences, 9% to 12% of them singletons. This chain joins TRBV5-1 and TRBJ2-7, with unresolved D. The source is a human donor who donated a stem cell graft to a child with acute lymphoblastic leukemia. Sequencing was performed on PBMCs from the stem cell graft donor, taken from the stem cell graft. The CDR3, as DNA: TGCGCCAGCAGCTTTGAGGACGGCTCCTACGAGCAGTACTTC. The encoded protein is CASSFEDGSYEQYF.